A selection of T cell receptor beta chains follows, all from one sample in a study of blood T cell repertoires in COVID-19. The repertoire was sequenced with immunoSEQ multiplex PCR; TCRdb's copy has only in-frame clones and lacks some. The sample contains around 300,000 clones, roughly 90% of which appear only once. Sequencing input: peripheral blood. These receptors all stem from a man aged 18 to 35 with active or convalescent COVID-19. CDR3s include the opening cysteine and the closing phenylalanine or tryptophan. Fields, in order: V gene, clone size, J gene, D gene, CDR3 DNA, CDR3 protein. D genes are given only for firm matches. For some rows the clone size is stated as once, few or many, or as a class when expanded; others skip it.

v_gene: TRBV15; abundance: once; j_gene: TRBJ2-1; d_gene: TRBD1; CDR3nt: TGTGCCACCAGCGTCCGGGACAGGGGTAGTAATGAGCAGTTCTTC; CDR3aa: CATSVRDRGSNEQFF
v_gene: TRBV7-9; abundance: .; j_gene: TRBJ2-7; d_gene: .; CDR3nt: TGTGCCGGGGGCTTTGGCCGGGACGATCAGAGCTTC; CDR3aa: CAGGFGRDDQSF
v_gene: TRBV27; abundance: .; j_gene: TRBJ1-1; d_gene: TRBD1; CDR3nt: TGTGCCAGCAGTTTAGTCGCCGGGACAGGGAGTGAAGCTTTCTTT; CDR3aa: CASSLVAGTGSEAFF
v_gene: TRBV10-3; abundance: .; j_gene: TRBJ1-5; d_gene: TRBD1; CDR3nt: TGTGCCATCAGTGACCTGACAGGGAGGAATCAGCCCCAGCATTTT; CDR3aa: CAISDLTGRNQPQHF
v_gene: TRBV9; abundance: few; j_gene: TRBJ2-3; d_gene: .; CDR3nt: TGTGCCAGCAGCCCTGCGGGGGCGACCCTCACAGATACGCAGTATTTT; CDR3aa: CASSPAGATLTDTQYF
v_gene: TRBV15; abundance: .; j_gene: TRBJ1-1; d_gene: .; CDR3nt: TGTGCCACCAGCAGTACCAGGGCCGCAAACACTGAAGCTTTCTTT; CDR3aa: CATSSTRAANTEAFF
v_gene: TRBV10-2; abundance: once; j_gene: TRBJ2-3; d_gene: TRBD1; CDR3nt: TGCGCCAGCAGTTCAAGCGACAGGGTAATAGGAGATACGCAGTATTTT; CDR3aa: CASSSSDRVIGDTQYF
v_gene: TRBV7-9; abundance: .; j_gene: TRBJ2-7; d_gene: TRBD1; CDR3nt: TGTGCCAGCAGCTTACCCAGACAGGGGGCTTACGAGCAGTACTTC; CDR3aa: CASSLPRQGAYEQYF
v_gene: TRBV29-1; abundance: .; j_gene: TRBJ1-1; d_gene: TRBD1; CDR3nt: TGCAGCGCCCTCGACCGACAGGGGGGGACTGAAGCTTTCTTT; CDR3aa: CSALDRQGGTEAFF
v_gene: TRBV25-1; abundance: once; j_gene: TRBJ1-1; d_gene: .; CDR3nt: TGTGCCAGCAGTGAGAGGCAGCTTATGAACACTGAAGCTTTCTTT; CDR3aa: CASSERQLMNTEAFF
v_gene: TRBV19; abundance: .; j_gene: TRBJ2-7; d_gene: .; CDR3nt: TGTGCCAGTAGTATTTATCACAGCCAAAGATCCTACGAGCAGTACTTC; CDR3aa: CASSIYHSQRSYEQYF
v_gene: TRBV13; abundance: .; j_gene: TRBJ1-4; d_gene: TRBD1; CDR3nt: TGTGCCAGCAGCGTGAGGACAGGGTATAATGAAAAACTGTTTTTT; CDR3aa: CASSVRTGYNEKLFF
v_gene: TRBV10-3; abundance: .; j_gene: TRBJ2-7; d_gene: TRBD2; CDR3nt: TGTGCCATCAGTGATCGGGTGGGGGGGTTCACCTACGAGCAGTACTTC; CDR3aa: CAISDRVGGFTYEQYF
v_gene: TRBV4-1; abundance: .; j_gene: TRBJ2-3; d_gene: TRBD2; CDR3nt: TGCGCCAGCAGCCTTACTAGCGGGGGGGCGACAGATACGCAGTATTTT; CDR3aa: CASSLTSGGATDTQYF
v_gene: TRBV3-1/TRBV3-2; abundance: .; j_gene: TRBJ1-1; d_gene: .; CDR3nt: TGTGCCAGCAGCCAATTAACATCCACTGAAGCTTTCTTT; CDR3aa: CASSQLTSTEAFF
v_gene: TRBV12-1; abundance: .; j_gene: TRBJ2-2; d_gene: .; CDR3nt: TGTGCCAGCAGAACCACCACAGGGGATTTGAGGCTGAACACCGGGGAGCTGTTTTTT; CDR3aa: CASRTTTGDLRLNTGELFF
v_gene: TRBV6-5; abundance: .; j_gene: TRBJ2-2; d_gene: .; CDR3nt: TGTGCCATAACATTCCAGAAGAACACCGGGGAGCTGTTTTTT; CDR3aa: CAITFQKNTGELFF
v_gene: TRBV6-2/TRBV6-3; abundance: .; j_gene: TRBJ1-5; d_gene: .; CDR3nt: TGTGCCAGCAGTTACATGACAGCGGGGAATCAGCCCCAGCATTTT; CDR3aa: CASSYMTAGNQPQHF
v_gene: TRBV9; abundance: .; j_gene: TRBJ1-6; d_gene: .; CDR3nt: TGTGCCAGCTCCGGCGGGGTTAATTCACCCCTCCACTTT; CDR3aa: CASSGGVNSPLHF
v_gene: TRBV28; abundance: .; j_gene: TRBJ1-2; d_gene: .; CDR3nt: TGTGCCAGCAGTTTGTCCCAATTGGGCTACACCTTC; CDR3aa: CASSLSQLGYTF
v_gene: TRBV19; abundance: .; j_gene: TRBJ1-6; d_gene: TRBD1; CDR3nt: TGTGCCAGTAGTATGGGACAGCTAAATTCACCCCTCCACTTT; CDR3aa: CASSMGQLNSPLHF
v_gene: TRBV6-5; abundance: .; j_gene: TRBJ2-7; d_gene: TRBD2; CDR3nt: TGTGCCAGCAGTTACTTCCGGGGGGGCGAATACGAGCAGTACTTC; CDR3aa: CASSYFRGGEYEQYF
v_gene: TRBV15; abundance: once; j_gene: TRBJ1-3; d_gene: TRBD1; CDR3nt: TGTGCCACCAGCGGTCCGGGACAGACCTTCTCTGGAAACACCATATATTTT; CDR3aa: CATSGPGQTFSGNTIYF
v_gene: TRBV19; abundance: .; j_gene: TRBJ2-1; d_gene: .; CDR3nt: TGTGCCAGTAGTATAGGGGCGGGTTCCTACAATGAGCAGTTCTTC; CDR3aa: CASSIGAGSYNEQFF
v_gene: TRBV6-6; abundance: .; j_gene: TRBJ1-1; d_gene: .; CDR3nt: TGTGCCAGCAGGCCAAGCCAGGGAGGCACTGAAGCTTTCTTT; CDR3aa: CASRPSQGGTEAFF
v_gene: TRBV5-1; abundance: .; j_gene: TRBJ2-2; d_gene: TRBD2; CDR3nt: TGCGCCAGCAGCTTGGCTACGGGGGGAACCGGGGAGCTGTTTTTT; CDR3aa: CASSLATGGTGELFF
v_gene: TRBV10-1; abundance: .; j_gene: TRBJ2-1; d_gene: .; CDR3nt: TGCGCCAGCAGTGAGGAGCGCGGCTCCTACAATGAGCAGTTCTTC; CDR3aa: CASSEERGSYNEQFF
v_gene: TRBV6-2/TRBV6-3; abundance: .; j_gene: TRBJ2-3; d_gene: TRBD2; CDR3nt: TGTGCCAGCAGTATACCCAGCGGGGCGGATACGCAGTATTTT; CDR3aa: CASSIPSGADTQYF
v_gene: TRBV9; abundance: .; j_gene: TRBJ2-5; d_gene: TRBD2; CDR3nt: TGTGCCAGCAGCGTAGTCCCACGCGGGGGGGAGACCCAGTACTTC; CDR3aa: CASSVVPRGGETQYF
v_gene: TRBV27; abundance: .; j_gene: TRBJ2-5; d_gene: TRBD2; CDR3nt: TGTGCCAGCAGTCCCCGCGGGGGGATGGAGACCCAGTACTTC; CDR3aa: CASSPRGGMETQYF
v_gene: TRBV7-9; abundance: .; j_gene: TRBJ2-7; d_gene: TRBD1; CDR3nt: TGTGCCAGCAGCTTCACGGGACAGCTCTACGAGCAGTACTTC; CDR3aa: CASSFTGQLYEQYF
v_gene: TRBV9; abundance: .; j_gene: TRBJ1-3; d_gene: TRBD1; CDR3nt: TGTGCCAGCAGCGCCGGGACAGGGCTTGACTCTGGAAACACCATATATTTT; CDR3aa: CASSAGTGLDSGNTIYF
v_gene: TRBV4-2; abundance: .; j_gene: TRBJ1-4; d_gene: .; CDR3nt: TGTGCCAGCAGCCAAGATCAAACAGGCGGAACTAATGAAAAACTGTTTTTT; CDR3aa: CASSQDQTGGTNEKLFF
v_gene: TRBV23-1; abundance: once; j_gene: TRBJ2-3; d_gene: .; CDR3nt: TGCGCCCGTCAGCAGGGCCACCGTGCGATTGGCACAGATACGCAGTATTTT; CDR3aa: CARQQGHRAIGTDTQYF
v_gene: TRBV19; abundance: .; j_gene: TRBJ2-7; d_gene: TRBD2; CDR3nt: TGTGCCAGTAGTATGGACGGGGGGGCCTCCGAGCAGTACTTC; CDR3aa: CASSMDGGASEQYF
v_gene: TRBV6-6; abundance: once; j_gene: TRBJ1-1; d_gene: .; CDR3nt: TGTGCCAGCAGTTACCCCAGAGGGATGAACACTGAAGCTTTCTTT; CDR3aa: CASSYPRGMNTEAFF
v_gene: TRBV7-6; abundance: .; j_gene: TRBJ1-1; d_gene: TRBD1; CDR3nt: TGTGCCAGCAGCCCTGGGACAGGGTCCACTGAAGCTTTCTTT; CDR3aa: CASSPGTGSTEAFF
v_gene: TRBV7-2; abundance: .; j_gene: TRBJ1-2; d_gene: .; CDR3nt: TGTGCCAGCAGCCGTCTCGGCGGGACTGCTAACTATGGCTACACCTTC; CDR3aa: CASSRLGGTANYGYTF